The clone carrying this T cell receptor beta chain appeared once. This entry comes from a study of cytomegalovirus exposure and HLA in healthy donors. The PCR had 60 Vbeta and 13 Jbeta primers. TCRdb's table, derived via immunoSEQ multiplex PCR, lists solely in-frame clones and lacks some. The table records around 200,000 clones, 75% to 90% of them present only once. The CDR3 loop spans 17 amino acids. CDR1 and CDR2 from the germline V gene are SGHDT and YYEEEE. The V and J ends lost 0 bases and 0 bases, in that order; junction bases with no gene match: 4. The material sequenced was PBMCs. The clonotype comes from a woman in her thirties or forties in good health and CMV-seronegative. J is TRBJ2-1 and V is TRBV5-6; TRBD2 aligns across 9 bases. The CDR3, as DNA: TGTGCCAGCAGCTTGGTGGGTAGCGGGAGCTCCTACAATGAGCAGTTCTTC. Translated: CASSLVGSGSSYNEQFF.